The 19 T cell receptor beta chains below all came from one sample that was sequenced in a study of pediatric ulcerative colitis. Profiled with immunoSEQ multiplex PCR; TCRdb holds only in-frame clones, not every one. Among over 35,000 clones listed, roughly 80% were seen once. Sequencing used blood. These receptor sequences come from a girl aged 10-17 years with moderate ulcerative colitis.

A few counts support this clone. The chain couples TRBV6-5 to TRBJ2-7; D is perhaps TRBD2 (6 bases). Looked up from germline, CDR1 is MNHEY and CDR2 is SVGAGI. This CDR3 has 16 amino acids. V was trimmed by 0 bases and J by 3 bases, leaving 15 bases between them. CDR3 in amino acids: CASSYSVEGLFYEQYF. CDR3 DNA: TGTGCCAGCAGTTACTCGGTGGAGGGGCTATTCTACGAGCAGTACTTC.

The chain uses TRBV28 and TRBJ1-2, with D unresolved. The germline V and J ends were trimmed by 3 bases and 0 bases, with 8 bases remaining between them. The CDR3 extends over 14 amino acids. CDR1 is MDHEN and CDR2 is SYDVKM in the germline V gene. CDR3 nucleotide sequence: TGTGCCAGCAGTTTTCCCGTTTCTAACTATGGCTACACCTTC. As protein: CASSFPVSNYGYTF.

This chain joins TRBV7-9 and TRBJ1-1; D possibly corresponds to TRBD1 (5 bases). Germline CDR1 reads SEHNR; CDR2 reads FQNEAQ (reference sequence). V lost 1 base and J lost 6, with 18 bases in between. The CDR3 extends over 16 amino acids. The CDR3 coding sequence is TGTGCCAGCAGCTTAGTTTCCGGACACCGTCAATCTGAAGCTTTCTTT. Protein: CASSLVSGHRQSEAFF. The full variable domain, its missing parts supplied by reference TRBV7-9 and TRBJ1-1, is DTGVSQNPRHKITKRGQNVTFRCDPISEHNRLYWYRQTLGQGPEFLTYFQNEAQLEKSRLLSDRFSAERPKGSFSTLEIQRTEQGDSAMYLCASSLVSGHRQSEAFFGQGTRLTVV.

This clone has only one observation. At one end the junction does not follow the germline gene, possibly because of a read error. This chain uses TRBV6-1 with TRBJ2-7; D call uncertain. Looked up from germline, CDR1 is MNHNS and CDR2 is SASEGT. This CDR3 region has 15 residues. CDR3 DNA: TGTGCCAGTAGTGAAACTTTAGCAGAAGCCTACGAGCAGTACTTC. Its translation is CASSETLAEAYEQYF.

DNA of the CDR3: TGTGCCAGCAGTTACTCCCGTGGGCTACGAGCCTACGAGCAGTACTTC. This codes for CASSYSRGLRAYEQYF. This rearrangement joins TRBV6-5 to TRBJ2-7; D remains unclear. V was trimmed by 0 bases and J by 2 bases, leaving 14 bases between them. The germline CDR1 and CDR2 sequences are MNHEY and SVGAGI. The CDR3 length is 16 residues.

The CDR3 DNA reads TGTGCCAGCAGTGGGGGGACAGGGAGCGGCGAGCAGTACTTC. This gives the protein CASSGGTGSGEQYF. The chain links TRBV6-1 to TRBJ2-7, with TRBD1 matching 9 bases. Trimming at V came to 4 bases and at J to 6 bases, leaving 7 bases not matched to a gene. The CDR3 spans 14 residues. The germline gives CDR1 MNHNS, CDR2 SASEGT.

The gene calls are TRBV5-5 and TRBJ2-7; 10 nucleotides line up with TRBD1. The length of the CDR3 is 15 residues. CDR1 is SGHKS and CDR2 is YYEKEE in the germline V gene (reference sequence). V shed 4 bases and J 7 bases; nucleotides not matched to a gene: 11. The CDR3 region has the DNA TGTGCCAGCAGCCCCATAGGGGACAGGGGTTGGGAGCAGTACTTC. Its protein product is CASSPIGDRGWEQYF.

The table lists this clone with a few counts. The rearrangement links TRBV2 to TRBJ2-1; D gene uncertain. V was trimmed by 0 bases and J by 10 bases, leaving 7 bases between them. The CDR3 is 12 residues long. Germline assignment: CDR1 SNHLY and CDR2 FYNNEI. The CDR3 coding sequence is TGTGCCAGCAGTGAAGCGGGAAAAGAGCAGTTCTTC. Amino acid sequence: CASSEAGKEQFF. Full variable domain (missing parts from reference TRBV2 and TRBJ2-1): EPEVTQTPSHQVTQMGQEVILRCVPISNHLYFYWYRQILGQKVEFLVSFYNNEISEKSEIFDDQFSVERPDGSNFTLKIRSTKLEDSAMYFCASSEAGKEQFFGPGTRLTVL.

The rearrangement links TRBV27 to TRBJ1-2; D possibly corresponds to TRBD1 (5 bases). The CDR3 totals 15 residues. From germline, CDR1 is MNHEY and CDR2 SMNVEV (reference sequence). V lost 2 bases, J lost 0 bases, and 10 bases lay in between. CDR3 loop: CASSLQGVPNYGYTF. DNA of the CDR3: TGTGCCAGCAGTTTACAAGGGGTCCCTAACTATGGCTACACCTTC.

The V gene is TRBV9, the J gene TRBJ2-5; 7 positions agree with TRBD2. CDR1 is SGDLS and CDR2 is YYNGEE in the germline V gene. The CDR3 totals 15 residues. The junction had 8 bases not matched to a gene; V was cut back by 0 bases and J by 6 bases. The CDR3 reads CASSVAGGGGKTQYF. The CDR3 bases are TGTGCCAGCAGCGTAGCGGGCGGGGGAGGAAAGACCCAGTACTTC.

This rearrangement joins TRBV6-5 to TRBJ1-5; 8 positions match TRBD1. The CDR3 runs to 14 residues. The germline V gene encodes CDR1 MNHEY and CDR2 SVGAGI. V shed 6 bases, J shed 6 bases, and the junction held 7 bases outside the gene matches. DNA of the CDR3: TGTGCCAGCAGCCCCACAGGGGGTGGTCAGCCCCAGCATTTT. The encoded protein is CASSPTGGGQPQHF.

V is TRBV25-1 and J is TRBJ2-5, with D unresolved. Germline CDR1 reads MGHDK; CDR2 reads SYGVNS. CDR3 length: 14 amino acids. Trimming took 5 bases from V and 0 from J, leaving 10 bases between them. DNA for the CDR3: TGTGCCAGCAGTCTTTCTGTGGACCAAGAGACCCAGTACTTC. Residues: CASSLSVDQETQYF.

V gene TRBV5-6 combines with J gene TRBJ1-3, with D unclear. The CDR3 totals 14 residues. Per germline, CDR1 SGHDT and CDR2 YYEEEE. Trimming stripped 4 bases from V and 0 bases from J, with 8 bases between. CDR3 in DNA: TGTGCCAGCAGCGCCTTCAGCTCTGGAAACACCATATATTTT. Translating it yields CASSAFSSGNTIYF.

J is TRBJ2-7 and V is TRBV19; D possibly corresponds to TRBD1 (5 bases). Germline V gives CDR1 LNHDA, CDR2 SQIVND (reference sequence). The CDR3 sequence is 12 residues long. Trimming removed 7 bases from V and 6 bases from J, with 13 bases in between. CDR3 bases: TGTGCCAGTACCCAGGGTTTCGGCGAGCAGTACTTC. This encodes CASTQGFGEQYF. Full variable domain (missing parts from reference TRBV19 and TRBJ2-7): DGGITQSPKYLFRKEGQNVTLSCEQNLNHDAMYWYRQDPGQGLRLIYYSQIVNDFQKGDIAEGYSVSREKKESFPLTVTSAQKNPTAFYLCASTQGFGEQYFGPGTRLTVT.

The chain is built from TRBV9 and TRBJ1-4; D gene unclear. V lost 0 bases, J lost 5 bases, and 8 bases lay in between. CDR1 is SGDLS, CDR2 YYNGEE, per germline. The CDR3 is made up of 14 amino acids. The CDR3 sequence: CASSVVGDNEKLFF. CDR3 nucleotide sequence: TGTGCCAGCAGCGTAGTTGGAGACAATGAAAAACTGTTTTTT.

The chain carries TRBV2 and TRBJ2-2; no definite D call. This CDR3 region has 12 residues. Germline lookup yields CDR1 SNHLY and CDR2 FYNNEI. The V end was cut by 3 bases, the J end by 6 bases, with 5 bases between. CDR3 loop: CASSDAAGELFF. CDR3 in DNA: TGTGCCAGCAGTGACGCGGCCGGGGAGCTGTTTTTT.

The genes are TRBV7-2 and TRBJ2-3, with D possibly TRBD2 on 5 matching bases. V lost 5 bases, J lost 3 bases, and 15 bases lay in between. The germline gives CDR1 SGHTA, CDR2 FQGNSA. The CDR3 covers 15 residues. The CDR3 region is CASSPDAGGTDTQYF. CDR3 DNA sequence: TGTGCCAGCAGCCCCGATGCGGGTGGGACAGATACGCAGTATTTT.

The chain joins TRBV6-5 to TRBJ1-1; TRBD1 agrees at 8 bases. V lost 2 bases, J lost 1 base, and 0 bases stayed unmatched. Germline-derived CDR1 and CDR2 are MNHEY and SVGAGI. The CDR3 loop spans 14 amino acids. CDR3 bases: TGTGCCAGCAGTTACGGGACAGGGAACACTGAAGCTTTCTTT. It codes for CASSYGTGNTEAFF.

Only one count was recorded for this clone. The rearrangement joins TRBV29-1 to TRBJ2-1; TRBD2 matches at 8 bases. Trimming took 6 bases from V and 0 from J; bases not matched to a gene: 10. Germline CDR1 and CDR2: SQVTM and ANQGSEA. CDR3 size: 16 residues. Here the CDR3 DNA reads TGCAGCGTACCCCCGGGGAGCGGGGGCTCCTACAATGAGCAGTTCTTC. Protein product: CSVPPGSGGSYNEQFF.